Listed below are T cell receptor beta chains from one sample, sequenced in a study of blood T cell repertoires in COVID-19. Generated by immunoSEQ multiplex PCR, the TCRdb table keeps only in-frame clones and is missing some. Of about 89,000 clones in the sample, approximately 90% were seen once. Source material: peripheral blood. The receptors stem from a male donor with acute or convalescent COVID-19. Each CDR3 is given with its conserved first and last residue. A D gene is named only where the DNA matches it firmly. Some rows have no size entry. The others give once, few or many, or a class for an expanded clone.

NA | TRBJ1-4 | NA | TRBV19 | TGTGCCAGTAGCCCCGGATGGAGGGGAGATGAAAAACTGTTTTTT | CASSPGWRGDEKLFF
NA | TRBJ2-1 | NA | TRBV7-3 | TGTGCCAGCAGCCCCGGACTATTCTCCTACAATGAGCAGTTCTTC | CASSPGLFSYNEQFF
TRBD2 | TRBJ2-2 | NA | TRBV2 | TGTGCCAGCAGTCCGACTAGCGGGGGGGTCGGGGAGCTGTTTTTT | CASSPTSGGVGELFF
NA | TRBJ2-3 | NA | TRBV12-5 | TGTGCTAGTGGTTTGGGGGTGGCAGGAAATGGTGCAGATACGCAGTATTTT | CASGLGVAGNGADTQYF
TRBD1 | TRBJ1-5 | NA | TRBV19 | TGTGCCAGTGACAGGGTAGGTCAGCCCCAGCATTTT | CASDRVGQPQHF
TRBD1 | TRBJ1-2 | NA | TRBV7-2 | TGTGCCAGCAGCTTAGGGCGGGACAGGGGGCCCGCAGGAAGCTATGGCTACACCTTC | CASSLGRDRGPAGSYGYTF
NA | TRBJ2-7 | NA | TRBV5-1 | TGCGCCAGCAGCTTGGCCGCACAGGCCTACGAGCAGTACTTC | CASSLAAQAYEQYF
TRBD2 | TRBJ2-5 | NA | TRBV11-3 | TGTGCCAGTTCCTTGAGCGGGGTCGGAAAGACCCAGTACTTC | CASSLSGVGKTQYF
NA | TRBJ1-2 | NA | TRBV6-1 | TGTGCCAGCAGTGAAGTTTTGAGTACCTATGGCTACACCTTC | CASSEVLSTYGYTF
TRBD1 | TRBJ1-5 | NA | TRBV6-2/TRBV6-3 | TGTGCCAGCAGTAGGGACAGGGAGAGCAATCAGCCCCAGCATTTT | CASSRDRESNQPQHF
NA | TRBJ1-2 | NA | TRBV19 | TGTGCCAGTATGATCCTCAGCGGCTATGGCTACACCTTC | CASMILSGYGYTF
NA | TRBJ1-6 | NA | TRBV5-4 | TGTGCCAGCAGCTTGGACAGGGTGGAGAATTCACCCCTCCACTTT | CASSLDRVENSPLHF
TRBD1 | TRBJ1-4 | NA | TRBV7-9 | TGTGCCAGCAGCTTGCAACAGGGGTATAATGAAAAACTGTTTTTT | CASSLQQGYNEKLFF
NA | TRBJ2-5 | NA | TRBV5-1 | TGCGCCAGCAGTCTCGGGACTTCACAAGAGACCCAGTACTTC | CASSLGTSQETQYF
NA | TRBJ2-5 | NA | TRBV10-2 | TGCGCCAGCAGTTCGCAGGAGACCCAGTACTTC | CASSSQETQYF
NA | TRBJ1-1 | once | TRBV19 | TGTGCCAGTAGTAAGAATTTACAGGGTTGGACTGAAGTTTTCTTT | CASSKNLQGWTEVFF
NA | TRBJ2-4 | NA | TRBV6-5 | TGTGCCAGCAGGGCCCCAACACAGGGAAACATTCAGTACTTC | CASRAPTQGNIQYF
TRBD2 | TRBJ2-5 | NA | TRBV15 | TGTGCCACCAGCAGTTTTCTAGCGGGGAAAGGAGAGACCCAGTACTTC | CATSSFLAGKGETQYF
TRBD2 | TRBJ2-1 | NA | TRBV3-1/TRBV3-2 | TGTGCCAGCAGCTACACTAGCGGGGGGGCCAATGAGCAGTTCTTC | CASSYTSGGANEQFF
TRBD1 | TRBJ2-3 | once | TRBV19 | TGTGCCAGTAGTATAGTGGGACAGGGGGCCCCAGATACGCAGTATTTT | CASSIVGQGAPDTQYF
NA | TRBJ1-2 | once | TRBV2 | TGTGCCAGCATACCCCGATTGGGGGCCTTTGGGGGCTACACCTTC | CASIPRLGAFGGYTF
NA | TRBJ2-7 | NA | TRBV7-9 | TGTGCCAGCAGCTTAGTAGCGTGGACAGAATCCCCCTACGAGCAGTACTTC | CASSLVAWTESPYEQYF
TRBD1 | TRBJ1-2 | NA | TRBV7-9 | TGTGCCAGCAGCTTCGGGCAGGGGGCGCAAGGCTACACCTTC | CASSFGQGAQGYTF
NA | TRBJ1-2 | NA | TRBV28 | TGTGCCAGTGAGGGAAACTATGGCTACACCTTC | CASEGNYGYTF
TRBD1 | TRBJ2-3 | NA | TRBV5-6 | TGTGCCAGCAGCTTGTTGGCAGGGGGCCGCACAGATACGCAGTATTTT | CASSLLAGGRTDTQYF
NA | TRBJ1-5 | NA | TRBV30 | TGTGCCTGGCGGGGAGTTGGTTACAATCAGCCCCAGCATTTT | CAWRGVGYNQPQHF
NA | TRBJ1-1 | NA | TRBV7-9 | TGTGCCAGCAGCTTTTTACTCCCGAACACTGAAGCTTTCTTT | CASSFLLPNTEAFF
TRBD1 | TRBJ1-5 | few | TRBV6-6 | TGTGCCAGCAGTAGACAGGGCGGGGATCAGCCCCAGCATTTT | CASSRQGGDQPQHF
NA | TRBJ1-5 | NA | TRBV19 | TGTGCCAGTAGTCGAGGGAGCAATCAGCCCCAGCATTTT | CASSRGSNQPQHF
NA | TRBJ1-4 | NA | TRBV5-1 | TGCGCCAGCAGCCTGGACGTACCACATAATGAAAAACTGTTTTTT | CASSLDVPHNEKLFF
TRBD2 | TRBJ2-5 | NA | TRBV7-9 | TGTGCCAGCAGCTTAGGTGTACTAGCGGGGGACCAAGAGACCCAGTACTTC | CASSLGVLAGDQETQYF
TRBD1 | TRBJ1-6 | NA | TRBV7-2 | TGTGCCAGCAGCTCCCGGGGGACAGCGGATTCACCCCTCCACTTT | CASSSRGTADSPLHF
NA | TRBJ2-7 | NA | TRBV5-6 | TGTGCCAGCAGCTTGCACGGAGCCTACGAGCAGTACTTC | CASSLHGAYEQYF
NA | TRBJ1-1 | NA | TRBV11-2 | TGTGCCAGCAGCTTAGCAGTAGAAGCTTTCTTT | CASSLAVEAFF
NA | TRBJ1-1 | NA | TRBV18 | TGTGCCAGCTCACCCAATCAGGGGACCGGGAACACTGAAGCTTTCTTT | CASSPNQGTGNTEAFF
TRBD2 | TRBJ2-3 | NA | TRBV24-1 | TGTGCCACCAGTGACAAGGGACTAGCGGGGGCCCACACAGATACGCAGTATTTT | CATSDKGLAGAHTDTQYF
TRBD2 | TRBJ2-3 | NA | TRBV6-4 | TGTGCCAGCAGTGCGACTAGCGGGGGGCCAGATACGCAGTATTTT | CASSATSGGPDTQYF
TRBD2 | TRBJ2-3 | once | TRBV30 | TGTGCCGTAACTGGCGGGGGGGCCTCAGTAGATACGCAGTATTTT | CAVTGGGASVDTQYF
TRBD2 | TRBJ2-2 | NA | TRBV9 | TGTGCCAGCAGCGTAGTTAGCGGGGGGTACAACACCGGGGAGCTGTTTTTT | CASSVVSGGYNTGELFF
TRBD2 | TRBJ2-3 | few | TRBV14 | TGTGCCAGCAGCCCGGGACTAGCGGGGGGGCCGGTAGATACGCAGTATTTT | CASSPGLAGGPVDTQYF
TRBD1 | TRBJ1-1 | many | TRBV29-1 | TGCAGCGTTGTAACAGGGGCAGGGAACACTGAAGCTTTCTTT | CSVVTGAGNTEAFF
TRBD1 | TRBJ2-2 | NA | TRBV5-1 | TGCGCCAGCAGCTTCTCCCCCCCTACAGGGGGCGGAACCGGGGAGCTGTTTTTT | CASSFSPPTGGGTGELFF
TRBD2 | TRBJ2-1 | few | TRBV18 | TGTGCCAGCTCCCTCCGGGGGGGCCTTTTCATCGATGAGCAGTTCTTC | CASSLRGGLFIDEQFF